A selection of T cell receptor beta chains follows, all from one sample in a study of blood T cell repertoires in COVID-19. Some clones are missing from TCRdb's copy, which holds only in-frame ones; the method was immunoSEQ multiplex PCR. The top ten hold approximately 4.7% of the sample, which has about 63,000 clones, approximately 88% seen once. Sample: peripheral blood. The receptors come from a human donor in a cohort sampled during active COVID-19. CDR3s leave out the opening cysteine and the closing phenylalanine or tryptophan. The order of the fields is V gene, J gene, clone size, CDR3 protein. Only some rows state a clone size, as once, few, many or a class for expanded clones.

>TRBV5-4|TRBJ2-7|.
ASSTTSASDEQY
>TRBV28|TRBJ2-7|.
ASSLPGQGIYEQY
>TRBV3-1/TRBV3-2|TRBJ2-7|.
ASSQGIAQY
>TRBV6-5|TRBJ1-5|.
ASIATDSSNQPQH
>TRBV14|TRBJ2-3|.
ASSQGGRTDTQY
>TRBV9|TRBJ2-1|.
ASSTGRAAIYNEQF
>TRBV4-1|TRBJ1-2|once
ASSQGQGNT
>TRBV9|TRBJ2-3|.
ASSVGGLRRTDTQY
>TRBV19|TRBJ1-5|few
ASSIGRGRGNNQPQH
>TRBV5-1|TRBJ2-1|.
ASSSLSYNEQF
>TRBV19|TRBJ2-1|.
ASSGGLAYEQF
>TRBV3-1/TRBV3-2|TRBJ2-1|.
ASSHSWTSGTLHNEQF
>TRBV4-3|TRBJ2-1|.
ASSHSPQGKNEQF
>TRBV10-2|TRBJ1-1|.
ASSEPGLGGYRAF
>TRBV6-5|TRBJ1-5|.
ASGSPAGARQPQH
>TRBV18|TRBJ2-3|.
ASSQTGGGTDTQY
>TRBV12-3/TRBV12-4|TRBJ2-5|.
ASSFDGETQY
>TRBV28|TRBJ1-5|.
ASSLYGTGTNQPQH
>TRBV6-5|TRBJ2-2|.
ASSYSNQGVTGELF
>TRBV29-1|TRBJ2-6|.
SVVLGTGYSGANVLT
>TRBV6-5|TRBJ2-4|.
ASSYWVRGKNIQY
>TRBV27|TRBJ2-2|once
ASSSGTRVGTGELF